A single T cell receptor (beta chain) is shown here with its context. The record originates from a study of PD-1 blockade in mismatch repair-deficient tumors. CDR1 and CDR2 (germline): SGHNT, YENEEA. The ends were cut back, 1 base at V and 0 bases at J, with 5 bases in the middle. There are 14 residues in the CDR3. The assay was immunoSEQ multiplex PCR, and TCRdb's table has in-frame clones only and misses some. The table lists 75,000 to 80,000 clones, around 80% of them singletons. This rearrangement joins TRBV11-3 to TRBJ2-3; no clear D gene. The source is an adult with mismatch repair-deficient cancer. Here the sequenced sample was peripheral blood, taken 44 weeks after starting pembrolizumab. CDR3 protein: CASSLARSTDTQYF. The CDR3 bases are TGTGCCAGCAGCTTAGCGAGGAGCACAGATACGCAGTATTTT.